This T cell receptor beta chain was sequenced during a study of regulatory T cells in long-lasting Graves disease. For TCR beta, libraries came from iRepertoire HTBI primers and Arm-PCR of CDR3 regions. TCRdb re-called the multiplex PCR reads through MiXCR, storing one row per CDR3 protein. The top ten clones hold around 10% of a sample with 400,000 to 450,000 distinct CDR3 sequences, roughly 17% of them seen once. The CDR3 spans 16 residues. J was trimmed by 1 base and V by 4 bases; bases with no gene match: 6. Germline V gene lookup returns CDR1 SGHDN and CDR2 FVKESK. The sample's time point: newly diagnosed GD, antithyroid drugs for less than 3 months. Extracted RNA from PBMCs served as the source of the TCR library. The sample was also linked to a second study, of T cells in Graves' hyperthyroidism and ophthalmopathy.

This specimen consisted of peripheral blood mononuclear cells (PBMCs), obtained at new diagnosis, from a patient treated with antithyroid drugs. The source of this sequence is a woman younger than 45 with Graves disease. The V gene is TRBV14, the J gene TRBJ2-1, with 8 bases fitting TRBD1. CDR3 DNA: TGTGCCAGCAGCCGTGAAACAGGGGGGTCCTACAATGAGCAGTTCTTC. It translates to CASSRETGGSYNEQFF.